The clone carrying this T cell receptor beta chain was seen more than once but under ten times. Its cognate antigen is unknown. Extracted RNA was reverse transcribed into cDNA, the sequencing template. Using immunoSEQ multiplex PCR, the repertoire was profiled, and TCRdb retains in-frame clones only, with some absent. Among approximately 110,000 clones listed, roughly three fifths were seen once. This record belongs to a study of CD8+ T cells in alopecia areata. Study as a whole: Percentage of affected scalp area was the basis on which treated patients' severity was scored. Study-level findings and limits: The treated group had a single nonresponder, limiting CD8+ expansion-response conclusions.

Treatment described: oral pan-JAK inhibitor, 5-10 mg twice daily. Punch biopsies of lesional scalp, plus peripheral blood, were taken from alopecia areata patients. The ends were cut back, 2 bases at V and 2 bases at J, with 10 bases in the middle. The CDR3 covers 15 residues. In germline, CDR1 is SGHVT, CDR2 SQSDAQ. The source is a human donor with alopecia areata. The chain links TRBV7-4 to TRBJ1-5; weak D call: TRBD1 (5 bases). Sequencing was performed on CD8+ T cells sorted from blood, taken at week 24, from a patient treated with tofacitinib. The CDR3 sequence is CASSLQTVGNQPQHF. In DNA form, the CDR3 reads TGTGCCAGCAGCTTACAGACAGTTGGCAATCAGCCCCAGCATTTT.